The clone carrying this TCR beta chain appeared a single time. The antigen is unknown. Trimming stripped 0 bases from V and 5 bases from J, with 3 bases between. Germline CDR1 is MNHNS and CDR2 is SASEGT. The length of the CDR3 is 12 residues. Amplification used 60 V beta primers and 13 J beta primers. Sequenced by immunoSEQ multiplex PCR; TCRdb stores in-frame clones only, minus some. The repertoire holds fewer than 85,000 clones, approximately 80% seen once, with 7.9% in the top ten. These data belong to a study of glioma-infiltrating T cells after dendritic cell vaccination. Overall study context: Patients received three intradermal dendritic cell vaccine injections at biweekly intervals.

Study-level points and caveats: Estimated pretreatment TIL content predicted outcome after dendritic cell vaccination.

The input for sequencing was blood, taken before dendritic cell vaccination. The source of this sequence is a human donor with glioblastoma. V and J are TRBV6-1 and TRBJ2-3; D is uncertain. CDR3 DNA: TGTGCCAGCAGTGAAGCGAGAGATACGCAGTATTTT. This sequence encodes CASSEARDTQYF.